A single sample is the source of the 7 T cell receptor beta chains below, sequenced in a study of T cell responses to AZD1222 COVID-19 vaccine. Sequencing was performed with immunoSEQ multiplex PCR; in TCRdb, only in-frame clones are kept and a portion is missing. The data hold about 150,000 clones, with 90% observed a single time. This material consisted of peripheral blood, taken on day 0 of AZD1222 vaccination. The receptors come from an adult in good health.

CDR3 sequence: CASSIPREGKGSGNTIYF. As DNA, the CDR3 is TGTGCCAGCAGCATCCCACGGGAAGGAAAGGGGTCTGGAAACACCATATATTTT. The chain links TRBV7-8 to TRBJ1-3; weak D call: TRBD1 (5 bases). This CDR3 has 18 residues. The V gene lost 5 bases and the J gene lost 1 base, with 21 bases spanning the gap. Germline CDR1 SGHVS, CDR2 FQNEAQ.

The chain combines TRBV11-2 with TRBJ2-1, with unresolved D. With 2 bases removed from V and 7 bases from J, the gap between germline ends came to 3 bases. The CDR3 covers 11 residues. Germline CDR1 and CDR2: SGHAT and FQNNGV. The chain's CDR3 is CASSLINEQFF. CDR3 bases: TGTGCCAGCAGCTTAATAAATGAGCAGTTCTTC.

This chain connects TRBV29-1 to TRBJ1-1; no reliable D call. Trimming pared 6 bases from V and 9 bases from J, leaving 14 bases between. The CDR3 runs 11 residues. Germline assignment: CDR1 SQVTM and CDR2 ANQGSEA. DNA of the CDR3: TGCAGCGTCACCGAAACAGATAAAGCTTTCTTT. This translates into CSVTETDKAFF. The full variable domain, its missing parts supplied by reference TRBV29-1 and TRBJ1-1, is SAVISQKPSRDICQRGTSLTIQCQVDSQVTMMFWYRQQPGQSLTLIATANQGSEATYESGFVIDKFPISRPNLTFSTLTVSNMSPEDSSIYLCSVTETDKAFFGQGTRLTVV.

The rearrangement links TRBV19 to TRBJ2-7; TRBD2 matches at 10 bases. Germline values: CDR1 LNHDA, CDR2 SQIVND (reference sequence). The ends lost 4 bases at V and 2 bases at J; junction bases unmatched: 5. The CDR3 sequence is 15 residues long. CDR3 DNA sequence: TGTGCCAGTAGTACCATAGCGGGGGGCCCCTACGAGCAGTACTTC. Translation gives CASSTIAGGPYEQYF.

V usage is TRBV12-3 or TRBV12-4 and J usage is TRBJ1-3, with D uncertain. CDR3 length: 11 residues. Trimming removed 4 bases from V and 7 bases from J, with 5 bases in between. The CDR3 region is CASSSSNTIYF. For the CDR3, the DNA is TGTGCCAGCAGTTCGAGTAACACCATATATTTT.

The V and J genes are TRBV7-6 and TRBJ2-3; possibly TRBD2 for D (5 bases). V lost 1 base and J 3 bases, leaving 17 bases between the germline ends. Germline V gene sequence: CDR1 SGHVS, CDR2 FNYEAQ. The CDR3 extends over 17 amino acids. CDR3 sequence (DNA): TGTGCCAGCAGCTTAGGGCCCGCGGGCGTGGGGACAGATACGCAGTATTTT. Translation: CASSLGPAGVGTDTQYF.

The V gene is TRBV18, the J gene TRBJ2-5; D is unresolved. This CDR3 comprises 13 residues. The ends were cut back, 3 bases at V and 5 bases at J, with 10 bases in the middle. The germline V gene encodes CDR1 KGHSH and CDR2 LQKENI. The CDR3 region has the DNA TGTGCCAGCTCACCTTCTTTCAGTGAGACCCAGTACTTC. This sequence encodes CASSPSFSETQYF.